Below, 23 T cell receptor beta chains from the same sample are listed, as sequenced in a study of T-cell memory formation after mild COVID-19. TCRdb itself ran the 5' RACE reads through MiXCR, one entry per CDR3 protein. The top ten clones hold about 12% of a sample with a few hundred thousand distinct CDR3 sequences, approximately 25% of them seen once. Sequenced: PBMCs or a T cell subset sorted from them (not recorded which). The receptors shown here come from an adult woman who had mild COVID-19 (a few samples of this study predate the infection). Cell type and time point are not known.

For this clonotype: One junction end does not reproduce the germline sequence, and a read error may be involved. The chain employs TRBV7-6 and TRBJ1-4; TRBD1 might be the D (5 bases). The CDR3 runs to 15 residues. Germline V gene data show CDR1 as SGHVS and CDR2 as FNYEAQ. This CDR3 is CASSLGTAGGEKLFF. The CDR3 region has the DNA TGTGCCAGCAGTTTAGGGACGGCGGGGGGTGAAAAACTGTTTTTT.

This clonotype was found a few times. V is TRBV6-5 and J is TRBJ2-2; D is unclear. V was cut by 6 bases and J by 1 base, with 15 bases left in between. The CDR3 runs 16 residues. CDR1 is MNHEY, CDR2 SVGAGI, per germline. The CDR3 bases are TGTGCCAGCAGGGAAGTGTGGCAGTTGAACACCGGGGAGCTGTTTTTT. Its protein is CASREVWQLNTGELFF.

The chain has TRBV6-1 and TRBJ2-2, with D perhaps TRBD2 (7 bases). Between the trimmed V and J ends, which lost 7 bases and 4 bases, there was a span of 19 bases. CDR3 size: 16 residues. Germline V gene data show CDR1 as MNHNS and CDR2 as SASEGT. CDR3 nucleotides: TGTGCCAGCAAACTGGGGGGGCAGCGAGGCACCGGGGAGCTGTTTTTT. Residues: CASKLGGQRGTGELFF.

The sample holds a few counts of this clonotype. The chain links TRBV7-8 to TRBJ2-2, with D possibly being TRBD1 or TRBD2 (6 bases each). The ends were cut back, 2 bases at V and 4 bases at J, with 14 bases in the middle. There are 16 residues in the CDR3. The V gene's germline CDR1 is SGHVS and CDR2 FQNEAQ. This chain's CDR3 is CASSLSGAPRTGELFF. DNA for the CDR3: TGTGCCAGCAGCTTATCGGGGGCGCCGCGCACCGGGGAGCTGTTTTTT.

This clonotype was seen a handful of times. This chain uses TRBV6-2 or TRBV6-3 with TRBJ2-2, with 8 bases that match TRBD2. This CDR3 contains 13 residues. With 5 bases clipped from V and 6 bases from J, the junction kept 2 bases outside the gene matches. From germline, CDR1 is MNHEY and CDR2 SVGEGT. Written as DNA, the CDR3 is TGTGCCAGCAGTGGACTAGCCTCCGGGGAGCTGTTTTTT. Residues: CASSGLASGELFF.

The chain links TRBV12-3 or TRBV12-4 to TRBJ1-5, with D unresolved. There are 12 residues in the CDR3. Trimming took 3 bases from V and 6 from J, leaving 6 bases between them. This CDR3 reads CASSLVSQPQHF. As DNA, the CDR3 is TGTGCCAGCAGTTTGGTTAGTCAGCCCCAGCATTTT.

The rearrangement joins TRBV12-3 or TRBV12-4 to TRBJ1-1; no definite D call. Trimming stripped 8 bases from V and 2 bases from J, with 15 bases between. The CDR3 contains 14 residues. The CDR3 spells CASAPGQANTEAFF. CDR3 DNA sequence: TGTGCCAGCGCCCCAGGTCAGGCTAACACTGAAGCTTTCTTT.

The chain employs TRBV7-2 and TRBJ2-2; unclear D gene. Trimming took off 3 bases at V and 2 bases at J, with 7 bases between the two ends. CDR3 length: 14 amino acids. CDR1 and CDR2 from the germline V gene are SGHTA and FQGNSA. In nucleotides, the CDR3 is TGTGCCAGCAGCTTTCTCAGAAACACCGGGGAGCTGTTTTTT. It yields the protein CASSFLRNTGELFF.

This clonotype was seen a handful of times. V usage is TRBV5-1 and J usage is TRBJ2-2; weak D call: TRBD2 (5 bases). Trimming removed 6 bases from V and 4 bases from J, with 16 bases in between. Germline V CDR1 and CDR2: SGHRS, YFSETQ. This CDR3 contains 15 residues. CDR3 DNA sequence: TGCGCCAGCAACGACGCGGGCCCCGTCACCGGGGAGCTGTTTTTT. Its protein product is CASNDAGPVTGELFF.

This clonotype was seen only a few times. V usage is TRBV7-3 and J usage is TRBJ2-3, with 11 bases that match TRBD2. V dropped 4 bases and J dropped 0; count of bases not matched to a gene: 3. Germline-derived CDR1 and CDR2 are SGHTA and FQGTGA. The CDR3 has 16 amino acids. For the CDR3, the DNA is TGTGCCAGCAGCTCCCGGACTAGCGGGAGCACAGATACGCAGTATTTT. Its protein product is CASSSRTSGSTDTQYF.

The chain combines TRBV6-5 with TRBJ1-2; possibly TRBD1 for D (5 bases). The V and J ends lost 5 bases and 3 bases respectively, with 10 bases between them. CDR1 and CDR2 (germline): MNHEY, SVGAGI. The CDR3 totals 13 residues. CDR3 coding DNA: TGTGCCAGCAGTACGGGGGATTACTATGGCTACACCTTC. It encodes CASSTGDYYGYTF.

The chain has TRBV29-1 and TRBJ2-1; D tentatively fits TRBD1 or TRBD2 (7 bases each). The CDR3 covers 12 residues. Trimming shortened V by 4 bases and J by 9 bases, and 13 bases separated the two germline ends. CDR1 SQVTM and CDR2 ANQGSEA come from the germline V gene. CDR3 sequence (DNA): TGCAGCGTTGCAGGGGGAGGGGGTGAGCAGTTCTTC. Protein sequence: CSVAGGGGEQFF.

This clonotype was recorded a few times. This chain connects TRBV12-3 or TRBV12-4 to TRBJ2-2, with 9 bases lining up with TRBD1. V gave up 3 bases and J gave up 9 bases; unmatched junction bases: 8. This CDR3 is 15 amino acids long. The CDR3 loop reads CASSFRDRVDWELFF. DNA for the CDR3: TGTGCCAGCAGTTTCCGGGACAGGGTCGATTGGGAGCTGTTTTTT.

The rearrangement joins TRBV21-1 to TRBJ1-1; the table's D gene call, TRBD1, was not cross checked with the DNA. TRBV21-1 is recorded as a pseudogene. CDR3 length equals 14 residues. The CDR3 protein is CASSNGGLNTEAFF. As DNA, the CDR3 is TGTGCCAGCAGCAACGGGGGGCTGAACACTGAAGCTTTCTTT.

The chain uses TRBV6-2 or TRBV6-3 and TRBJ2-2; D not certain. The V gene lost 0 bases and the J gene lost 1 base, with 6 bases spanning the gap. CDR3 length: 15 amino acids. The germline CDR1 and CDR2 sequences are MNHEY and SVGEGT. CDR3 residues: CASSYSMVNTGELFF. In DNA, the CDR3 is TGTGCCAGCAGTTACTCTATGGTGAACACCGGGGAGCTGTTTTTT.

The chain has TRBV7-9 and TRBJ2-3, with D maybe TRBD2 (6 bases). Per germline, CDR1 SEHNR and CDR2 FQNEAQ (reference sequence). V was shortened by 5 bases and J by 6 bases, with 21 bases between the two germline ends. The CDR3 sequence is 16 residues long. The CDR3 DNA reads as TGTGCCAGCAGCCGACAGAGGTGGGACTTGATGGATACGCAGTATTTT. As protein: CASSRQRWDLMDTQYF.

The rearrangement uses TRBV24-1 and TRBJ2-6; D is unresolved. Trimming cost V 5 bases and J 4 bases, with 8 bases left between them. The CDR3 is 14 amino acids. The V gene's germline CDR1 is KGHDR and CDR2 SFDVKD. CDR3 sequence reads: CATSAALGANVLTF. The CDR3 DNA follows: TGTGCCACCAGTGCGGCTTTGGGGGCCAACGTCCTGACTTTC.

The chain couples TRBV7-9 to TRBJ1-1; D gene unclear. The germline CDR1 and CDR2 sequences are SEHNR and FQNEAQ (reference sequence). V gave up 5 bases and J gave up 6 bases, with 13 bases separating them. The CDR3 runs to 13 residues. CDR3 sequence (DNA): TGTGCCAGCAGCAACACGGGCTTCGCTGAAGCTTTCTTT. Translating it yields CASSNTGFAEAFF.

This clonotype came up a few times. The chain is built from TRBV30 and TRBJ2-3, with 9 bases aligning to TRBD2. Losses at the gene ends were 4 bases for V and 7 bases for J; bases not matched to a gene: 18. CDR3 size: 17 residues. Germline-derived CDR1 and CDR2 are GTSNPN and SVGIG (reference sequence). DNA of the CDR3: TGTGCCTGGACCAGAAGGGTTGCGGGAGGGTCCAGGTATACGCAGTATTTT. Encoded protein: CAWTRRVAGGSRYTQYF.

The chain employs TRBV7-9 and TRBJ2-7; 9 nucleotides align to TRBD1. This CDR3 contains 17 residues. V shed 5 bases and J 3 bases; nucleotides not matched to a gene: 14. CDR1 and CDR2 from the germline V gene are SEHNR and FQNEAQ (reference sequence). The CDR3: CASSPPRPGQGFYEQYF. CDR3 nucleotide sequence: TGTGCCAGCAGCCCCCCCCGGCCGGGACAGGGATTCTACGAGCAGTACTTC.

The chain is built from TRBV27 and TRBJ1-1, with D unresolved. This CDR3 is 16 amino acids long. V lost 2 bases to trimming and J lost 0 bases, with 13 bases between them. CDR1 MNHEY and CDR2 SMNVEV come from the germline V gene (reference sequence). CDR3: CASSLHASGMNTEAFF. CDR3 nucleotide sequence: TGTGCCAGCAGTTTACATGCATCAGGTATGAACACTGAAGCTTTCTTT.

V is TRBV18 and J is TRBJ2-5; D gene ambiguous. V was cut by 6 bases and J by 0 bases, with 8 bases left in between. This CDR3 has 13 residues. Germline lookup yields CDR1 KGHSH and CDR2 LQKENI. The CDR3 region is CASSERDQETQYF. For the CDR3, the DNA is TGTGCCAGCTCCGAGAGAGACCAAGAGACCCAGTACTTC.

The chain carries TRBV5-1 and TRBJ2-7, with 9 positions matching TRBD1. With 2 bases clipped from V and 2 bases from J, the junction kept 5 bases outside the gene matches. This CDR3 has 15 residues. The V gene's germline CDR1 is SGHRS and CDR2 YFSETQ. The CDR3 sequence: CASSFGTGNTYEQYF. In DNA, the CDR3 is TGCGCCAGCAGCTTCGGGACAGGGAACACCTACGAGCAGTACTTC.